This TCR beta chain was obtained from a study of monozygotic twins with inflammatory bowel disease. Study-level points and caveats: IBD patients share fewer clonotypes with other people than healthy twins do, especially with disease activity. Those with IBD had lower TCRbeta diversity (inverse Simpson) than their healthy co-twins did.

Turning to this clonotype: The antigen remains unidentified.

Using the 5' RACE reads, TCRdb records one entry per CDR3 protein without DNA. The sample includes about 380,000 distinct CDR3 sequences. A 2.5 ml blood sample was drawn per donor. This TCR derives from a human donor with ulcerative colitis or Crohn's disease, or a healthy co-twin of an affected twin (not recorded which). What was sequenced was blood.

CDR3: CATSDSSGAGDTQYF. The V and J genes are TRBV24-1 and TRBJ2-3; no DNA is available, so the TRBD1 call from TCRdb remains unchecked. The germline V gene encodes CDR1 KGHDR and CDR2 SFDVKD. The CDR3 loop spans 15 amino acids.